This entry concerns a single T cell receptor beta chain. Seattle participants joined during active infection and were tracked over time. These data come from a study of blood T cell repertoires in COVID-19. As processed by the authors: Reference gene primers were amplified, and this amplification served to estimate nucleated cell counts. Sequencing used immunoSEQ multiplex PCR; TCRdb keeps in-frame clones, though not all of them. V and J calls and clone size are copied from that table; D and trimming were computed from the DNA. The profile shows around 310,000 clones, almost 90% of them singletons. This CDR3 is built from 11 residues. V was trimmed by 3 bases and J by 7 bases, leaving 6 bases between them. Germline-derived CDR1 and CDR2 are MDHEN and SYDVKM.

The source of this sequence is a woman aged 40-49 years with COVID-19, enrolled during active disease. The specimen sequenced was peripheral blood. The chain joins TRBV28 to TRBJ1-2, with D unresolved. The CDR3 protein is CASSFSTGYTF. CDR3 DNA sequence: TGTGCCAGCAGTTTTAGCACTGGCTACACCTTC.